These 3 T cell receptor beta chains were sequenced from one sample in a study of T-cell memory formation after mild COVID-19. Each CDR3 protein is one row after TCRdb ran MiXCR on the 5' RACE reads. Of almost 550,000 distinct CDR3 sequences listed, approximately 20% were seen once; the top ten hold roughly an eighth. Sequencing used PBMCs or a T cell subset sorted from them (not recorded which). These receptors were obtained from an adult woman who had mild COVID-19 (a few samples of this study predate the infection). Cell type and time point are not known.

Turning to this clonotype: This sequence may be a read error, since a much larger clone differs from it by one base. The CDR3 protein is CASSFGGGTEAFF. The CDR3 bases are TGTGCCAGCAGTTTTGGGGGGGGCACTGAAGCTTTCTTT. The chain employs TRBV12-3 or TRBV12-4 and TRBJ1-1; tentative D call: TRBD1 (5 bases). This CDR3 comprises 13 residues. Between the trimmed V and J ends, which lost 3 bases and 4 bases, there was a span of 9 bases.

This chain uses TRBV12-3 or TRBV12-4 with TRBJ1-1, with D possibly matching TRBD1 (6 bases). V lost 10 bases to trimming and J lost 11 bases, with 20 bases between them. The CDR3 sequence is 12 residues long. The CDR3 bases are TGTGCCATCGCGGGCGGAGGGGGGCTGGCTTTCTTT. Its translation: CAIAGGGGLAFF.

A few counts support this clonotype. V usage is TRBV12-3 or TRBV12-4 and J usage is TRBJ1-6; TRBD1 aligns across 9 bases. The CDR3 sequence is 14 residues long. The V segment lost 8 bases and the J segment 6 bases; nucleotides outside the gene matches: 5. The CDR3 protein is CASSGQGSNSPLHF. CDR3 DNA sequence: TGTGCCAGCTCCGGACAGGGGAGTAATTCACCCCTCCACTTT.